This T cell receptor beta chain was sequenced for a study of OX40 agonist ivuxolimab in advanced cancers. Assay: immunoSEQ multiplex PCR; the TCRdb copy retains only in-frame clones and omits some. Seen here are roughly 81,000 clones, 75% to 90% observed once, and the top ten hold about 6%. The CDR3 loop spans 15 amino acids. The starting material was CD4+ or CD8+ T cells sorted from blood, obtained in a trial of the OX40 agonist ivuxolimab. This chain links TRBV21-1 with TRBJ1-5. TRBV21-1 is termed a pseudogene. This TCR was recovered from an adult with an advanced solid tumor such as melanoma, head and neck, liver or kidney cancer. The CDR3 protein is CASSKPRREDQPQHF. For the CDR3, the DNA is TGTGCCAGCAGCAAACCCCGACGGGAAGATCAGCCCCAGCATTTT.